The clone carrying this T cell receptor beta chain has more than one count but fewer than ten. The protocol was immunoSEQ multiplex PCR, while the TCRdb copy is restricted to in-frame clones and leaves out a portion. The sample lists 200,000 to 250,000 clones, roughly four fifths occurring once. This sample was taken from a study of blood T cell repertoires in COVID-19. This CDR3 has 13 amino acids. Germline-derived CDR1 and CDR2 are SQVTM and ANQGSEA. The ends lost 7 bases at V and 4 bases at J; junction bases unmatched: 4. The specimen was PBMCs or T cells enriched from blood (not recorded which). This receptor was taken from a middle-aged man who had recovered from COVID-19. J is TRBJ1-3 and V is TRBV29-1; 10 nucleotides match TRBD1. In DNA, the CDR3 is TGCAGCGCAGGGACAGGGGACGGAAACACCATATATTTT. Translating it yields CSAGTGDGNTIYF.